This T cell receptor beta chain was captured in a study of blood T cells in healthy people across ages. A sample-barcoded 5' primer and a J-beta primer mix were used in a second PCR of about 7 to 11 cycles. Each cDNA molecule carried a tag from a template-switch adaptor that contained 12 random nucleotides. TCRdb analysed the 5' RACE reads with MiXCR anew, one entry per CDR3 protein. The sample has under 1,000,000 distinct CDR3 sequences, 35% to 40% seen once. V was cut by 0 bases and J by 2 bases, with 6 bases left in between. There are 14 residues in the CDR3. CDR1 is MNHEY, CDR2 SVGEGT, per germline. This clonotype showed up many times. Antigen specificity is unknown. Study-level results: Diversity of TCR beta correlated strongly with naive T cell percentage.

Total RNA was isolated from each sample in quantities of at least 5.5 micrograms. The V and J genes are TRBV6-2 or TRBV6-3 and TRBJ2-3; D call uncertain. The sequenced sample consisted of blood. The receptor was derived from a man in his late teens or twenties in good health. CDR3 region: CASSYSANTDTQYF. In DNA form, the CDR3 reads TGTGCCAGCAGTTACTCCGCTAACACAGATACGCAGTATTTT.